This T cell receptor beta chain appears in the sequencing data of a study of glioma-infiltrating T cells after dendritic cell vaccination. Noted time point: after dendritic cell vaccination, including at tumor progression/relapse. Only patients with spare fresh-frozen tumor and over two years of follow-up were included. Amplification used 60 V beta primers and 13 J beta primers. TCRdb's copy holds only in-frame clones and misses some; the assay was immunoSEQ multiplex PCR. This table holds 65,000 or so clones, more than 75% found once. The CDR3 totals 15 residues. V was clipped by 5 bases and J by 4 bases; unmatched bases: 8. Germline CDR1 SGHNT, CDR2 YENEEA.

The source was blood, collected after dendritic cell vaccination. This sequence originates from a human donor with glioblastoma. The chain is built from TRBV11-3 and TRBJ1-2; 9 bases align to TRBD1. The CDR3 here is CASSPDRQGGYGYTF. For the CDR3, the DNA is TGTGCCAGCAGCCCGGACCGACAGGGGGGCTATGGCTACACCTTC.